This T cell receptor (beta chain) emerged from a study of cytomegalovirus exposure and HLA in healthy donors. Findings of the study overall: When a later analysis was performed, an Asian-associated ancestry cluster reportedly had fewer N-insertions than the roughly 690-donor mean.

Primers included in the PCR were 60 Vbeta and 13 Jbeta primers. Using immunoSEQ multiplex PCR, the repertoire was profiled, and TCRdb retains in-frame clones only, with some absent. The table shows some 250,000 clones, with more than 75% occurring only once. Worth noting for this clone: Its cognate antigen is unknown.

Germline values: CDR1 SNHLY, CDR2 FYNNEI. There are 18 residues in the CDR3. With V trimmed by 6 bases and J by 0 bases, 11 bases remained unmatched. The sample comprised PBMCs. The chain carries TRBV2 and TRBJ2-1; 10 bases line up with TRBD2. The source of this sequence is a woman aged 40 to 50 in good health and CMV-seropositive. CDR3: CASSPGLASWSSYNEQFF. As DNA, the CDR3 is TGTGCCAGCAGCCCGGGACTAGCGTCTTGGAGCTCCTACAATGAGCAGTTCTTC.